These 9 T cell receptor beta chains were sequenced from one sample in a study of CD8 T cells in ankylosing spondylitis. TCRdb fed the 5' RACE reads into MiXCR, producing one record per CDR3 protein. Of approximately 150,000 distinct CDR3 sequences listed, around a third are singletons. The sequencing sample was made of synovial fluid, either unsorted or a sorted T cell fraction (not recorded which). Receptor source: a male donor with ankylosing spondylitis.

This clonotype was counted between two and nine times. The J gene is TRBJ2-2, the V gene TRBV10-3; TRBD2 might be the D (5 bases). The CDR3 has 15 amino acids. Germline-derived CDR1 and CDR2 are ENHRY and SYGVKD. V lost 0 bases to trimming and J lost 7 bases, with 12 bases between them. The CDR3 DNA is TGTGCCATCAGTGAGTCAGCGGCTAAGGGCGGGGAGCTGTTTTTT. It yields the protein CAISESAAKGGELFF.

The V call is TRBV20-1, the J call TRBJ2-3; tentatively, D is TRBD2 (6 bases). V lost 3 bases, J lost 0 bases, and 13 bases lay in between. Germline CDR1 and CDR2: DFQATT and SNEGSKA (reference sequence). The CDR3 runs to 15 residues. CDR3 in DNA: TGCAGTGCTAGGCGCGGGGCTAGCAGCACAGATACGCAGTATTTT. The encoded protein is CSARRGASSTDTQYF.

This clonotype turned up a few times. For the CDR3, the DNA is TGTGCCAGCAGTTACGGGGTTCGTGGGGGGTACATTCAGTACTTC. Translation gives CASSYGVRGGYIQYF. The chain is built from TRBV6-5 and TRBJ2-4; possible D gene TRBD2, 6 bases. In germline, CDR1 is MNHEY, CDR2 SVGAGI. The CDR3 consists of 15 residues. V dropped 2 bases and J dropped 8 bases, with 16 bases sitting between them.

This clonotype was counted only a few times. The chain joins TRBV28 to TRBJ2-5, with 12 bases matching TRBD2. This CDR3 is built from 17 residues. V shed 1 base, J shed 5 bases, and the junction held 8 bases outside the gene matches. Germline CDR1 MDHEN, CDR2 SYDVKM. CDR3 amino acids: CASSLSLAGGPFETQYF. CDR3 DNA: TGTGCCAGCAGTTTATCGCTAGCGGGAGGGCCATTCGAGACCCAGTACTTC.

This clonotype was detected a few times. This sequence joins TRBV5-1 and TRBJ2-1, with D possibly being TRBD2 (5 bases). Trimming removed 4 bases from V and 7 bases from J, with 12 bases in between. The CDR3 extends over 13 amino acids. Germline values: CDR1 SGHRS, CDR2 YFSETQ. As DNA, the CDR3 is TGCGCCAGCAGCGGAGGTGGTTGGAATGAGCAGTTCTTC. It encodes CASSGGGWNEQFF.

This clonotype was counted many times. The V gene is TRBV12-3 or TRBV12-4, the J gene TRBJ1-2; possibly TRBD1 for D (5 bases). Deletions cut 3 bases from V and 7 bases from J, with 9 bases between. This CDR3 comprises 12 residues. CDR3 region: CASSFGGFGYTF. The CDR3 region has the DNA TGTGCCAGCAGTTTCGGGGGATTTGGCTACACCTTC.

Concerning this clonotype: A junction end diverges from the germline sequence, so it may reflect a read error. The rearrangement uses TRBV6-2 or TRBV6-3 and TRBJ2-1; the match to TRBD2 covers 11 bases. CDR3 length: 20 residues. Germline V gene data show CDR1 as MNHEY and CDR2 as SVGEGT. In nucleotides, the CDR3 is TGTGCCAGCAGTTACTCCAGGATCGGGGGAAATAGCGGGAGGGCCACCTTCTCGGTCTTC. Its protein is CASSYSRIGGNSGRATFSVF.

This clonotype was recorded a few times. The gene calls are TRBV7-9 and TRBJ2-5; the D gene is possibly TRBD2 (5 bases). Trimming pared 0 bases from V and 0 bases from J, leaving 8 bases between. This CDR3 is 15 amino acids long. The germline CDR1 and CDR2 sequences are SEHNR and FQNEAQ (reference sequence). The CDR3 protein is CASSLADGNQETQYF. The CDR3 DNA is TGTGCCAGCAGCTTAGCCGACGGGAACCAAGAGACCCAGTACTTC.

This clonotype qualifies as medium-sized. This chain links TRBV2 with TRBJ2-1; D ambiguous. This CDR3 comprises 10 residues. Trimming removed 7 bases from V and 6 bases from J, with 4 bases in between. Germline lookup yields CDR1 SNHLY and CDR2 FYNNEI. CDR3 in DNA: TGTGCCAGCAAACGCAATGAGCAGTTCTTC. Its translation: CASKRNEQFF.